The 26 T cell receptor beta chains below come from one sample, sequenced in a study of naive CD8 T cells in extremely preterm neonates. Cord blood came from elective full-term cesareans at about 37-43 weeks without labor or membrane rupture. Sequencing used immunoSEQ multiplex PCR; TCRdb keeps in-frame clones, though not all of them. Of around 7,300 clones in the sample, about 94% were seen once. Sequencing used naive CD8+ T cells from cord blood. The origin of the receptors is a newborn in good health.

The V and J genes are TRBV7-9 and TRBJ2-7, with 11 bases fitting TRBD2. The CDR3 totals 16 residues. V was pared by 5 bases and J by 0 bases, with 6 bases of the junction left unmatched. The germline CDR1 and CDR2 sequences are SEHNR and FQNEAQ (reference sequence). The CDR3 spells CASSLGLAGPSYEQYF. The CDR3 DNA follows: TGTGCCAGCAGCCTCGGACTAGCGGGCCCCTCCTACGAGCAGTACTTC.

The gene calls are TRBV7-9 and TRBJ2-2, with D perhaps matching TRBD2 (5 bases). The CDR3 has 17 amino acids. Germline CDR1 and CDR2: SEHNR and FQNEAQ (reference sequence). V was shortened by 6 bases and J by 4 bases, with 21 bases between the two germline ends. DNA for the CDR3: TGTGCCAGCAGTCTCGGGCCCCGGGAAGAGGGCACCGGGGAGCTGTTTTTT. It encodes CASSLGPREEGTGELFF.

The chain joins TRBV19 to TRBJ1-2; D unresolved. Germline loops: CDR1 LNHDA, CDR2 SQIVND (reference sequence). This CDR3 is 15 amino acids long. The ends were cut back, 3 bases at V and 3 bases at J, with 14 bases in the middle. The CDR3 DNA reads as TGTGCCAGTAGTATTTTCGGGGTCAGATACTATGGCTACACCTTC. Its protein product is CASSIFGVRYYGYTF.

The chain recombines TRBV5-6 with TRBJ2-7; TRBD2 matches at 16 bases. The CDR3 contains 18 residues. V was clipped by 3 bases and J by 0 bases; unmatched bases: 6. The germline gives CDR1 SGHDT, CDR2 YYEEEE. The CDR3 DNA sequence: TGTGCCAGCAGCTCGTGGGGACTAGCGGGAGGGGTCTCCTACGAGCAGTACTTC. It specifies CASSSWGLAGGVSYEQYF.

The rearrangement uses TRBV4-3 and TRBJ2-7, with 7 bases identical to TRBD1. Germline loops: CDR1 LGHNA, CDR2 YSLEER. The CDR3 is made up of 14 amino acids. The J segment lost 2 bases and the V segment lost 1 base, leaving 2 bases of the junction unmatched. The CDR3 region is CASSQGRGPYEQYF. The CDR3 nucleotides are TGCGCCAGCAGCCAAGGTAGGGGGCCCTACGAGCAGTACTTC.

This clone showed up just once. The V call is TRBV21-1, the J call TRBJ1-4; the DNA was not compared with TRBD1, the D call given in the table. TRBV21-1 is an annotated pseudogene. The CDR3 has 14 residues. CDR3 nucleotides: TGTGCCAGCAGCAAAAGGCAGGGGGCCGAAAAACTGTTTTTT. This translates into CASSKRQGAEKLFF.

V is TRBV7-8 and J is TRBJ2-1; no definite D call. V was trimmed by 6 bases and J by 4 bases, leaving 16 bases between them. CDR1 SGHVS and CDR2 FQNEAQ come from the germline V gene. The CDR3 covers 15 residues. CDR3 loop: CASSPNRYGYNEQFF. As DNA, the CDR3 is TGTGCCAGCAGTCCAAACAGATACGGATACAATGAGCAGTTCTTC.

CDR3 amino acids: CASSQDRDRVEYGYTF. The CDR3, as DNA: TGCGCCAGCAGCCAAGACAGAGACAGGGTTGAATATGGCTACACCTTC. The chain employs TRBV4-1 and TRBJ1-2, with TRBD1 identical over 7 bases. The CDR3 runs to 16 residues. The J segment lost 5 bases and the V segment lost 0 bases, leaving 9 bases of the junction unmatched. From germline, CDR1 is MGHRA and CDR2 YSYEKL.

The chain has TRBV4-1 and TRBJ2-5; the match to TRBD2 covers 11 bases. In germline, CDR1 is MGHRA, CDR2 YSYEKL. V trimming: 0 bases; J trimming: 4 bases; junction bases outside the gene matches: 7. This CDR3 has 17 amino acids. CDR3 in amino acids: CASSQESPGLAGETQYF. The CDR3 coding sequence is TGCGCCAGCAGCCAAGAATCCCCAGGACTAGCGGGAGAGACCCAGTACTTC.

J is TRBJ2-7 and V is TRBV11-2; D is perhaps TRBD1 (6 bases). Germline CDR1 and CDR2: SGHAT and FQNNGV. V lost 4 bases and J 0 bases, leaving 7 bases between the germline ends. The CDR3 is 13 amino acids. This CDR3 reads CASSWDNSYEQYF. The CDR3 region has the DNA TGTGCCAGCAGCTGGGACAACTCCTACGAGCAGTACTTC.

The chain links TRBV27 to TRBJ2-7, with 7 bases fitting TRBD1. V was clipped by 4 bases and J by 4 bases; unmatched bases: 7. This CDR3 is 14 amino acids long. Germline V gene lookup returns CDR1 MNHEY and CDR2 SMNVEV (reference sequence). In nucleotides, the CDR3 is TGTGCCAGCAGTTCGGACAGGCAAAGGTACGAGCAGTACTTC. The encoded protein is CASSSDRQRYEQYF.

This chain joins TRBV6-1 and TRBJ1-2; D may be TRBD1 (5 bases). CDR3 length: 12 residues. Germline CDR1 and CDR2: MNHNS and SASEGT. Trimming stripped 6 bases from V and 8 bases from J, with 13 bases between. The CDR3 coding sequence is TGTGCCAGCAGAAGCGGGACGGAGGGCTACACCTTC. Translation: CASRSGTEGYTF.

This clone came up a few times. This chain uses TRBV4-1 with TRBJ2-7; 9 bases fit TRBD1. CDR1 and CDR2 (germline): MGHRA, YSYEKL. The CDR3 is made up of 14 amino acids. V trimming: 4 bases; J trimming: 5 bases; junction bases outside the gene matches: 6. The CDR3 spells CASSPTGGRDEQYF. As DNA, the CDR3 is TGCGCCAGCAGCCCGACAGGGGGAAGGGACGAGCAGTACTTC.

The genes are TRBV19 and TRBJ2-7, with 7 bases that match TRBD2. V was clipped by 4 bases and J by 2 bases; unmatched bases: 11. CDR1 and CDR2 (germline): LNHDA, SQIVND (reference sequence). This CDR3 spans 16 amino acids. CDR3 bases: TGTGCCAGTAGTAGTAGTCCGGGGGGTCTTCCCTACGAGCAGTACTTC. Translated: CASSSSPGGLPYEQYF.

The rearrangement joins TRBV7-9 to TRBJ2-2, with D hard to call. CDR1 is SEHNR and CDR2 is FQNEAQ in the germline V gene (reference sequence). Trimming pared 3 bases from V and 1 base from J, leaving 12 bases between. The CDR3 length is 16 residues. The CDR3 is CASSLRGAENTGELFF. The CDR3 DNA sequence: TGTGCCAGCAGCTTGAGAGGCGCAGAGAACACCGGGGAGCTGTTTTTT.

Of note for this clone: The same CDR3 also results from other DNA sequences found in this sample. The rearrangement uses TRBV4-1 and TRBJ2-3; TRBD1 might be the D (6 bases). CDR1 is MGHRA and CDR2 is YSYEKL in the germline V gene. The CDR3 has 16 residues. V lost 4 bases to trimming and J lost 3 bases, with 17 bases between them. CDR3 nucleotides: TGCGCCAGCAGCCGATTAAGGGGGACCATTACAGATACGCAGTATTTT. Protein product: CASSRLRGTITDTQYF.

The rearrangement uses TRBV27 and TRBJ2-7; D is undetermined. V shed 6 bases and J shed 4 bases, with 10 bases lying between them. The CDR3 covers 12 residues. The V gene's germline CDR1 is MNHEY and CDR2 SMNVEV (reference sequence). The CDR3: CASRSAFYEQYF. CDR3 DNA: TGTGCCAGCAGATCCGCGTTTTACGAGCAGTACTTC.

The chain joins TRBV4-1 to TRBJ2-7; the D gene is possibly TRBD2 (6 bases). CDR1 MGHRA and CDR2 YSYEKL come from the germline V gene. The ends were cut back, 1 base at V and 5 bases at J, with 15 bases in the middle. This CDR3 region has 15 residues. Here the CDR3 DNA reads TGCGCCAGCAGCCAAGCTGCTAGCGACGGGGACGAGCAGTACTTC. This sequence encodes CASSQAASDGDEQYF.

The J gene is TRBJ2-1, the V gene TRBV4-1; D might be TRBD1 (6 bases). V lost 1 base and J lost 6, with 13 bases in between. The CDR3 contains 15 residues. Germline lookup yields CDR1 MGHRA and CDR2 YSYEKL. CDR3: CASSQGAGAGNEQFF. CDR3 DNA: TGCGCCAGCAGCCAAGGCGCAGGGGCGGGCAATGAGCAGTTCTTC.

The gene calls are TRBV6-5 and TRBJ1-4, with 7 bases fitting TRBD1. The CDR3 extends over 15 amino acids. Germline assignment: CDR1 MNHEY and CDR2 SVGAGI. The trim removed 6 bases at V and 3 bases at J, leaving 7 bases unmatched. Here the CDR3 DNA reads TGTGCCAGCAGCCCTACAACAGGGGCTAATGAAAAACTGTTTTTT. It yields the protein CASSPTTGANEKLFF.

The count of this clone is one. The gene calls are TRBV11-2 and TRBJ2-4; 10 bases agree with TRBD1. Per germline, CDR1 SGHAT and CDR2 FQNNGV. With V trimmed by 3 bases and J by 7 bases, 0 bases remained unmatched. There are 13 residues in the CDR3. Here the CDR3 reads CASSLTGGNIQYF. For the CDR3, the DNA is TGTGCCAGCAGCTTGACAGGGGGCAACATTCAGTACTTC.

This chain connects TRBV7-9 to TRBJ2-7; 8 bases are a match to TRBD1. CDR1 is SEHNR and CDR2 is FQNEAQ in the germline V gene (reference sequence). The CDR3 runs to 13 residues. V lost 5 bases, J lost 6 bases, and 6 bases stayed unmatched. The CDR3 coding sequence is TGTGCCAGCAGCCGGACAGGGCCCCGCGAGCAGTACTTC. Its translation is CASSRTGPREQYF.

The V call is TRBV9, the J call TRBJ2-5; 14 positions agree with TRBD2. Germline assignment: CDR1 SGDLS and CDR2 YYNGEE. The CDR3 loop spans 15 amino acids. Trimming took 3 bases from V and 2 from J; bases not matched to a gene: 0. This CDR3 is CASSGLAGGQETQYF. The DNA of the CDR3 is TGTGCCAGCAGCGGACTAGCGGGAGGGCAAGAGACCCAGTACTTC.

The chain combines TRBV11-2 with TRBJ1-6; D unclear. From germline, CDR1 is SGHAT and CDR2 FQNNGV. The CDR3 spans 15 residues. The V gene lost 1 base and the J gene lost 8 bases, with 12 bases spanning the gap. CDR3 coding DNA: TGTGCCAGCAGCTTAGTCCCCCTAATAGATTCACCCCTCCACTTT. Protein product: CASSLVPLIDSPLHF.

The rearrangement joins TRBV15 to TRBJ2-7, with 8 bases fitting TRBD1. CDR3 length: 12 amino acids. Per the germline V gene, CDR1 is LNHNV and CDR2 is YYDKDF (reference sequence). Trimming at V came to 5 bases and at J to 7 bases, leaving 4 bases not matched to a gene. The CDR3 reads CATSRTGIEQYF. The DNA of the CDR3 is TGTGCCACCAGCCGGACAGGGATTGAGCAGTACTTC.

This chain uses TRBV6-1 with TRBJ2-7, with TRBD1 matching 7 bases. The CDR3 has 12 amino acids. Germline CDR1 reads MNHNS; CDR2 reads SASEGT. V shed 4 bases and J 4 bases; nucleotides not matched to a gene: 1. CDR3 DNA sequence: TGTGCCAGCAGTGGACAGGGTTACGAGCAGTACTTC. Its protein is CASSGQGYEQYF.